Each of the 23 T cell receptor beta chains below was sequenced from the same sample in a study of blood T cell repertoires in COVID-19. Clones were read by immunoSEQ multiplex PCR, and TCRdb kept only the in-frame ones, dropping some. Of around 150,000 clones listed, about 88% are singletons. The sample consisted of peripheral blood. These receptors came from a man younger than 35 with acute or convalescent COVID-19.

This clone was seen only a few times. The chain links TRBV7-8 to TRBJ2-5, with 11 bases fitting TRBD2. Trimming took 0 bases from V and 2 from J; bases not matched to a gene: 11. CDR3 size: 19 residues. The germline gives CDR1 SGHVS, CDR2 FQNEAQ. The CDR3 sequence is CASSLASRVAGGRQETQYF. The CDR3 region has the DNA TGTGCCAGCAGCTTAGCCTCTAGGGTAGCGGGGGGGCGTCAAGAGACCCAGTACTTC. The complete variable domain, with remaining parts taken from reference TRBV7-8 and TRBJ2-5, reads GAGVSQSPRYKVAKRGQDVALRCDPISGHVSLFWYQQALGQGPEFLTYFQNEAQLDKSGLPSDRFFAERPEGSVSTLKIQRTQQEDSAVYLCASSLASRVAGGRQETQYFGPGTRLLVL.

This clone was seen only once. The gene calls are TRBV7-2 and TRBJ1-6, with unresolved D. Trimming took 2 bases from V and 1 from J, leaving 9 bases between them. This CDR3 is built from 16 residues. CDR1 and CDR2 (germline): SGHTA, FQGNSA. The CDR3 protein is CASSLSGRSYNSPLHF. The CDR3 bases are TGTGCCAGCAGCTTAAGCGGAAGGTCCTATAATTCACCCCTCCACTTT.

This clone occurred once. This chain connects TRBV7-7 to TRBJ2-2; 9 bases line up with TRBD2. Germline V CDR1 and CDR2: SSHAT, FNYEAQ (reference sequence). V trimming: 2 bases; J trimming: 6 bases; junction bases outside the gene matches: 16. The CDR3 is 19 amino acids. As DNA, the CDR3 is TGTGCCAGCAGCTTATTTCAGGTGGCGGCGGGGGGGCCCCCCGGGGAGCTGTTTTTT. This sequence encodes CASSLFQVAAGGPPGELFF.

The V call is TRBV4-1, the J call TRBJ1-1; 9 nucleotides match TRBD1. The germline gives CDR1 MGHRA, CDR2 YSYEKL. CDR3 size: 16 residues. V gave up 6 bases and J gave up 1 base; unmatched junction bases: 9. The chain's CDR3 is CASRERTGVRNTEAFF. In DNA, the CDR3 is TGCGCCAGCAGAGAAAGGACAGGGGTGAGGAACACTGAAGCTTTCTTT.

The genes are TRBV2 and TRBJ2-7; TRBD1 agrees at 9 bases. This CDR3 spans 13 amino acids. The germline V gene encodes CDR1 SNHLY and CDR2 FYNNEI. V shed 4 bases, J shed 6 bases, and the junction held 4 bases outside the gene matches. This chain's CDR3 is CASSGTGVGEQYV. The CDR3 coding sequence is TGTGCCAGCAGTGGGACAGGGGTCGGCGAGCAGTACGTC.

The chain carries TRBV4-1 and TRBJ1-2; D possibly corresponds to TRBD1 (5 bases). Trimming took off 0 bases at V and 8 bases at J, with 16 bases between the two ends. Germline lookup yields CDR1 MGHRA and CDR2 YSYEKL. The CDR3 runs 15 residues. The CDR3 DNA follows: TGCGCCAGCAGCCAAGATTACCTCCAGGGTGGCGGCTACACCTTC. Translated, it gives CASSQDYLQGGGYTF.

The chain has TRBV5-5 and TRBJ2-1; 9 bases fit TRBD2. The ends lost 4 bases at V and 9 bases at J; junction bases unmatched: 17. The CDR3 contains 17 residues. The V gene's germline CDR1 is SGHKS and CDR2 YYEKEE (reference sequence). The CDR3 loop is CASSLRGGLAQLGEQFF. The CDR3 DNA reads TGTGCCAGCAGCCTCAGAGGAGGACTAGCGCAGCTGGGTGAGCAGTTCTTC.

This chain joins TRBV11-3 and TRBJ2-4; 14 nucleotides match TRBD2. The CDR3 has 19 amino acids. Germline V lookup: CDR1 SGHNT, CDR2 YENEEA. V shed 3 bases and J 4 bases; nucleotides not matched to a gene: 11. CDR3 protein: CASSFRLAGGASLKNIQYF. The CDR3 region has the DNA TGTGCCAGCAGCTTCCGACTAGCGGGGGGGGCGAGTTTGAAAAACATTCAGTACTTC. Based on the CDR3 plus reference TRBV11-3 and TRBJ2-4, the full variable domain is EAGVVQSPRYKIIEKKQPVAFWCNPISGHNTLYWYLQNLGQGPELLIRYENEEAVDDSQLPKDRFSAERLKGVDSTLKIQPAELGDSAVYLCASSFRLAGGASLKNIQYFGAGTRLSVL.

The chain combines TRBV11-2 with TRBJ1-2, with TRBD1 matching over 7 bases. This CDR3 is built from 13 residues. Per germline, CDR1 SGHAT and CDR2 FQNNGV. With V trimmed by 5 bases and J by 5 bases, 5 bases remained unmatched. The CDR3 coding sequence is TGTGCCAGCAGCGGAGGGACAGTTTATGGCTACACCTTC. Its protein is CASSGGTVYGYTF.

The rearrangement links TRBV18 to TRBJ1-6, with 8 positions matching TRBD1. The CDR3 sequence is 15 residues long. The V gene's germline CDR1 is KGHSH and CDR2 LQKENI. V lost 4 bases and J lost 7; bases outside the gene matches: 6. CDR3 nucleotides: TGTGCCAGCTCACAGACCGACAGGGGAAATTCACCCCTCCACTTT. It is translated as CASSQTDRGNSPLHF.

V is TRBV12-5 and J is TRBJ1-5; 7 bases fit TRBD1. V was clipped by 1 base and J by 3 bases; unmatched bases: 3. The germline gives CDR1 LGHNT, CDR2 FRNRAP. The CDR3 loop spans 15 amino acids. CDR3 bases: TGTGCTAGTGGTTTGGGCGACAGGGACAATCAGCCCCAGCATTTT. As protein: CASGLGDRDNQPQHF.

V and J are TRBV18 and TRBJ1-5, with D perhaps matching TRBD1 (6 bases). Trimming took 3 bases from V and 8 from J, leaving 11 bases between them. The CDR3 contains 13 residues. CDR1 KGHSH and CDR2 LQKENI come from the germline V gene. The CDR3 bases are TGTGCCAGCTCACCCAGATCAGGGGAGCCCCAGCATTTT. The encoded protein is CASSPRSGEPQHF.

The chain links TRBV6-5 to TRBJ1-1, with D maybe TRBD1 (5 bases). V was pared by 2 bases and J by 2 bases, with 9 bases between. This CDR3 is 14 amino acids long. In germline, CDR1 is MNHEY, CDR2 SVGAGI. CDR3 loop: CASSYGGVNTEAFF. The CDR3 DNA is TGTGCCAGCAGTTACGGAGGGGTAAACACTGAAGCTTTCTTT.

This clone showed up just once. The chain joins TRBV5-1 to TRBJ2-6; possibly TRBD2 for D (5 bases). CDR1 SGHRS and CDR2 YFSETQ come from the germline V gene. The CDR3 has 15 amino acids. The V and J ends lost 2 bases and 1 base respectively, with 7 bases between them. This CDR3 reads CASSFSGSGANVLTF. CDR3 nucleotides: TGCGCCAGCAGCTTTTCGGGGTCTGGGGCCAACGTCCTGACTTTC.

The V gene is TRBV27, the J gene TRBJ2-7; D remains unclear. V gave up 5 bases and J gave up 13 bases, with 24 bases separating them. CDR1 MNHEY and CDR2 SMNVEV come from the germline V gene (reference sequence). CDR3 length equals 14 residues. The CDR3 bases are TGTGCCAGCAGTCCCCTGAGTAGCTTAGGTTTCGTCTACGTC. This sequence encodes CASSPLSSLGFVYV.

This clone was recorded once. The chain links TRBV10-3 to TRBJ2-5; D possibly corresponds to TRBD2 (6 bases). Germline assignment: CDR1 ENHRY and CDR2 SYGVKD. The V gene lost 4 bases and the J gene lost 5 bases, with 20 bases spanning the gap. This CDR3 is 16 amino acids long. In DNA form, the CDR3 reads TGTGCCATCAGTGTCGGAGGCAGGGCGGAGGGGGAGACCCAGTACTTC. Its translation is CAISVGGRAEGETQYF.

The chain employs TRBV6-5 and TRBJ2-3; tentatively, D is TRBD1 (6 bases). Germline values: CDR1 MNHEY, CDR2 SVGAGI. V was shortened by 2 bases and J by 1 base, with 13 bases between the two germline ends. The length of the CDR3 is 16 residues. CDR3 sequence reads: CASSYTLSGGTDTQYF. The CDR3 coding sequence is TGTGCCAGCAGTTACACGCTATCAGGGGGCACAGATACGCAGTATTTT.

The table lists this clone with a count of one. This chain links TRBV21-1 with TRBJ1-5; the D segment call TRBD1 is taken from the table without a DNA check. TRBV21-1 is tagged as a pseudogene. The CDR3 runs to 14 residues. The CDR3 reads CANAQGGRAQPQHF. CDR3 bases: TGTGCCAACGCGCAGGGGGGAAGAGCTCAGCCCCAGCATTTT.

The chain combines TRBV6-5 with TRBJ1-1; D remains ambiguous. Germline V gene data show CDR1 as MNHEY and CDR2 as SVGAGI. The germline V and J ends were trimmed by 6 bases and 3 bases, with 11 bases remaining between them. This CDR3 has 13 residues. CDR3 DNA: TGTGCCAGCAGCGATCAGCGCGACACTGAAGCTTTCTTT. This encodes CASSDQRDTEAFF.

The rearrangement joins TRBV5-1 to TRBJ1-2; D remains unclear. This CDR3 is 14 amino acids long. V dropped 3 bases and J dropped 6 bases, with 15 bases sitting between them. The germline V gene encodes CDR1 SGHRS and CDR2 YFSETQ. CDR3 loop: CASSSERGSDGYTF. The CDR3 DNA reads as TGCGCCAGCAGCTCAGAACGGGGTTCGGATGGCTACACCTTC.

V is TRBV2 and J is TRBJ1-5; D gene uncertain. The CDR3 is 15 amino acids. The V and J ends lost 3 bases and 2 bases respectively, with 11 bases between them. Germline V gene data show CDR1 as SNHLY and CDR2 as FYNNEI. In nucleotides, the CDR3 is TGTGCCAGCAGTGAGGTACGAGTGGGCAATCAGCCCCAGCATTTT. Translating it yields CASSEVRVGNQPQHF.

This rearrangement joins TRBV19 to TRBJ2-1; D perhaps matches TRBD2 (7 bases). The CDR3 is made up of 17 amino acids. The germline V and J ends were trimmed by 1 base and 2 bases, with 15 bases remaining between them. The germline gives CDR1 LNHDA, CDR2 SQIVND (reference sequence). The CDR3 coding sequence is TGTGCCAGTAGTATAGTATTGAGGGGGGGCCCCTACAATGAGCAGTTCTTC. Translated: CASSIVLRGGPYNEQFF.

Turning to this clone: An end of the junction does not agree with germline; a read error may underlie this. The CDR3 DNA reads TGTGCCAGCAGCATAGCTCAGGCCGGGACAGGGACTGATGGCTACACCTTC. Its translation is CASSIAQAGTGTDGYTF. This chain connects TRBV7-9 to TRBJ1-2; 9 bases align to TRBD1. Germline CDR1 SEHNR, CDR2 FQNEAQ (reference sequence). The CDR3 is 17 residues long.